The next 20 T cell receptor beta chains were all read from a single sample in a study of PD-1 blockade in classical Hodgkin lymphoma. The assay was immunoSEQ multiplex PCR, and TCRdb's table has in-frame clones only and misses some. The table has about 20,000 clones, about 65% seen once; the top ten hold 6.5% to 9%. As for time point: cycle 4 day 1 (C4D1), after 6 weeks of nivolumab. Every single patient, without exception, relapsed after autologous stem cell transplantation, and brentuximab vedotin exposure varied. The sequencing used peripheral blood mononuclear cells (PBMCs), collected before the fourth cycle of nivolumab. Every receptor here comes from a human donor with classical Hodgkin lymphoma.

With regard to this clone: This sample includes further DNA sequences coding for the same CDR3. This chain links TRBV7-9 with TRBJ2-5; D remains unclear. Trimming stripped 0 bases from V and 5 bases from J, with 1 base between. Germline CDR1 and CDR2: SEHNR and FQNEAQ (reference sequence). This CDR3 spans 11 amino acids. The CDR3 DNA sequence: TGTGCCAGCAGCTTAGCTGAGACCCAGTACTTC. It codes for CASSLAETQYF.

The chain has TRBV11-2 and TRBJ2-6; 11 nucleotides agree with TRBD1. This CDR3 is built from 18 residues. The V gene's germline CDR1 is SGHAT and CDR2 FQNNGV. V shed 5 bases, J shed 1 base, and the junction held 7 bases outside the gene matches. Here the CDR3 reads CASSPGQGAGSGANVLTF. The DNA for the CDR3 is TGTGCCAGCAGCCCAGGACAGGGGGCTGGGTCTGGGGCCAACGTCCTGACTTTC.

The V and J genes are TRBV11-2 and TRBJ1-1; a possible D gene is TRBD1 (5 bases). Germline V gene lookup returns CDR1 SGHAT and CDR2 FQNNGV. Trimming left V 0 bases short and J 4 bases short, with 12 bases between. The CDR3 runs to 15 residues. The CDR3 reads CASSLDPGAGTEAFF. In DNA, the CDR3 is TGTGCCAGCAGCTTAGATCCTGGGGCGGGCACTGAAGCTTTCTTT.

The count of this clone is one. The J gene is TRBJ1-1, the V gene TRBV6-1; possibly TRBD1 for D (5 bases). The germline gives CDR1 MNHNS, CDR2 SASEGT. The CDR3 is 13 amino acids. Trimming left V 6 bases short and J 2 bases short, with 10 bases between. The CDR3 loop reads CASRWGHNTEAFF. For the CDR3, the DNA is TGTGCCAGCAGATGGGGCCACAACACTGAAGCTTTCTTT.

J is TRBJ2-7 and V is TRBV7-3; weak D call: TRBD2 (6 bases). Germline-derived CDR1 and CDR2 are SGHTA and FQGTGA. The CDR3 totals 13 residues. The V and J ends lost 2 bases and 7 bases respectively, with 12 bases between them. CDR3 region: CASSLPPAGEQYF. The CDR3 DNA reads TGTGCCAGCAGCTTACCTCCCGCGGGAGAGCAGTACTTC.

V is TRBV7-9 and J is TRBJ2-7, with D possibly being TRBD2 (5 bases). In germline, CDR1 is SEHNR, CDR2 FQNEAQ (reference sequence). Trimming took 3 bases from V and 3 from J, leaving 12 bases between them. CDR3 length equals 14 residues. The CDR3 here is CASSFDRTYYEQYF. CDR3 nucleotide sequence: TGTGCCAGCAGCTTCGACCGGACTTACTACGAGCAGTACTTC.

The CDR3 DNA reads TGTGCCAGCAGTTACTCGGGGCAGTCGCCCTACGAGCAGTACTTC. It specifies CASSYSGQSPYEQYF. The gene calls are TRBV6-5 and TRBJ2-7, with D maybe TRBD1 (5 bases). CDR1 and CDR2 (germline): MNHEY, SVGAGI. Trimming stripped 0 bases from V and 2 bases from J, with 11 bases between. The CDR3 runs 15 residues.

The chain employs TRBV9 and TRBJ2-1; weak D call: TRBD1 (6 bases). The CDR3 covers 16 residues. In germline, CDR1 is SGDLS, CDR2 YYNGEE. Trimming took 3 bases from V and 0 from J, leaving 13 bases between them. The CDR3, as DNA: TGTGCCAGCAGCGGATCAGGGGAGAGCTCCTACAATGAGCAGTTCTTC. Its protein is CASSGSGESSYNEQFF.

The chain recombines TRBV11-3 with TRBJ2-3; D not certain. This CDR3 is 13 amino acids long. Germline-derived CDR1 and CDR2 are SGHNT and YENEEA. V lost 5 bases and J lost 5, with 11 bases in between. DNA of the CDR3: TGTGCCAGCAGCCGCACGAATAGAGATACGCAGTATTTT. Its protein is CASSRTNRDTQYF.

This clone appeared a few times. Here the CDR3 reads CASSFNGVTNEKLFF. The CDR3 nucleotides are TGTGCCAGCAGTTTTAATGGGGTAACTAATGAAAAACTGTTTTTT. The gene calls are TRBV27 and TRBJ1-4; D uncertain. CDR3 length: 15 residues. V was shortened by 3 bases and J by 1 base, with 9 bases between the two germline ends. The germline V gene has CDR1 MNHEY and CDR2 SMNVEV (reference sequence). Drawing the rest from reference TRBV27 and TRBJ1-4, the complete variable domain is EAQVTQNPRYLITVTGKKLTVTCSQNMNHEYMSWYRQDPGLGLRQIYYSMNVEVTDKGDVPEGYKVSRKEKRNFPLILESPSPNQTSLYFCASSFNGVTNEKLFFGSGTQLSVL.

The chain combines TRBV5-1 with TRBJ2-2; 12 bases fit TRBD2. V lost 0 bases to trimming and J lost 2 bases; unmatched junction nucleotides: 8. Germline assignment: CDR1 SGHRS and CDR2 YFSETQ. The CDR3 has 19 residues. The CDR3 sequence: CASSLAPSGRAQNTGELFF. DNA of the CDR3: TGCGCCAGCAGCTTGGCGCCTAGCGGGAGGGCTCAAAACACCGGGGAGCTGTTTTTT. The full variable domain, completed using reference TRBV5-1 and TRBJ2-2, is KAGVTQTPRYLIKTRGQQVTLSCSPISGHRSVSWYQQTPGQGLQFLFEYFSETQRNKGNFPGRFSGRQFSNSRSEMNVSTLELGDSALYLCASSLAPSGRAQNTGELFFGEGSRLTVL.

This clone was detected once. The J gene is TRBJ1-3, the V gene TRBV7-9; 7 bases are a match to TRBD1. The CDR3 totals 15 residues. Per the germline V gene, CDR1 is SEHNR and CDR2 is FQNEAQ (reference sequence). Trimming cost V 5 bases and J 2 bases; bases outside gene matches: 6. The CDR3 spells CASSPQGGTGNTIYF. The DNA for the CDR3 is TGTGCCAGCAGCCCCCAGGGGGGGACTGGAAACACCATATATTTT.

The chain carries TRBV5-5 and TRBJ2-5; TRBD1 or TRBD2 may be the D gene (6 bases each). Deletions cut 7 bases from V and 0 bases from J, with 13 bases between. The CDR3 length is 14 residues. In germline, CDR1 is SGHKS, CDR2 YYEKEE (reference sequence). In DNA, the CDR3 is TGTGCCAGCCATTGGGGGGCAGACCAAGAGACCCAGTACTTC. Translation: CASHWGADQETQYF.

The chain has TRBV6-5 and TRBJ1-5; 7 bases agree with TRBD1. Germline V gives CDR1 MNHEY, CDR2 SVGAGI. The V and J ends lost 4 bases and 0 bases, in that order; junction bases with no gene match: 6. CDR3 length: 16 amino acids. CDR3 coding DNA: TGTGCCAGCAGTTCCCGGACAGGCGATAGCAATCAGCCCCAGCATTTT. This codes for CASSSRTGDSNQPQHF.

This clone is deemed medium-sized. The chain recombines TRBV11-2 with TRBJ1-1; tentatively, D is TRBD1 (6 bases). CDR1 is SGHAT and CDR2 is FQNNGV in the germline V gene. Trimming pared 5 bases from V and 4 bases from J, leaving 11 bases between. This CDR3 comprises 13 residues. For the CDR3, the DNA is TGTGCCAGCAGCAAGAGGGGGAGCACTGAAGCTTTCTTT. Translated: CASSKRGSTEAFF.

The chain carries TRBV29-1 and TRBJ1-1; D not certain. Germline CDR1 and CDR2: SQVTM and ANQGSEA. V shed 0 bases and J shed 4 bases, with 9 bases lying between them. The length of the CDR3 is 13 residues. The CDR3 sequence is CSVEERHFTEAFF. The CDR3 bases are TGCAGCGTTGAAGAACGGCACTTCACTGAAGCTTTCTTT.

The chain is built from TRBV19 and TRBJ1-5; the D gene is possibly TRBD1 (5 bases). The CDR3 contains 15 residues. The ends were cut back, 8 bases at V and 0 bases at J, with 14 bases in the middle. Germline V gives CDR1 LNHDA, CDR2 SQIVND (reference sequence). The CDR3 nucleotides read TGTGCCAGTCGGGCAGGCGGGACTAGCAATCAGCCCCAGCATTTT. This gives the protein CASRAGGTSNQPQHF.

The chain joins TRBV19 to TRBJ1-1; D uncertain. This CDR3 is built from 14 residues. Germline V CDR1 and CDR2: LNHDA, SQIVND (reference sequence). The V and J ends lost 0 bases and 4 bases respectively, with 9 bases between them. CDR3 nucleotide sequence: TGTGCCAGTAGTATAGATCGGGCAGCCACTGAAGCTTTCTTT. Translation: CASSIDRAATEAFF.

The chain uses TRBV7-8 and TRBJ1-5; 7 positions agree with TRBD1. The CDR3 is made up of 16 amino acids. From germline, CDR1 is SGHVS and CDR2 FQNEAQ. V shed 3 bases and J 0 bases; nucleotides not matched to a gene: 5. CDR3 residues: CASSLGQFYSNQPQHF. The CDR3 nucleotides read TGTGCCAGCAGCTTGGGACAGTTTTATAGCAATCAGCCCCAGCATTTT.

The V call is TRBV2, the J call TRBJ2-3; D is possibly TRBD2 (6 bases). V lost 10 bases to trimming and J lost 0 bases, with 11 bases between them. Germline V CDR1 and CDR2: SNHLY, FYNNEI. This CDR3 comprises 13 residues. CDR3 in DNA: TGTGCCATTCAGGACTACAGCACAGATACGCAGTATTTT. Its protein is CAIQDYSTDTQYF.